This T cell receptor beta chain was captured by sequencing in a study of blood T cell repertoires in COVID-19. For the study at large: Specimens from acute and convalescent COVID-19 originated in the United States, Italy and Spain. In each case, the material was cDNA or gDNA derived from T cells, B-cell-depleted T cells, or PBMCs.

This clone came up once. Some clones are missing from TCRdb's copy, which holds only in-frame ones; the method was immunoSEQ multiplex PCR. The sample holds more than 250,000 clones, around 88% seen once. This TCR derives from a woman between 50 and 59 years old with acute or convalescent COVID-19. Input material: peripheral blood.

The DNA of the CDR3 is TGTGCCAGCAGCCAAGATGGAGTGGTAGCGGCAGATTCGTTTCACCAAGAGACCCAGTACTTC. Translating gives CASSQDGVVAADSFHQETQYF. The rearrangement uses TRBV3-1 (or the pseudogene TRBV3-2) and TRBJ2-5; a possible D gene is TRBD2 (6 bases). The CDR3 has 21 amino acids. Trimming cost V 0 bases and J 0 bases, with 26 bases left between them. Germline V gene sequence: CDR1 LGHDT, CDR2 YNNKEL (reference sequence).